A single sample gave rise to the 29 T cell receptor beta chains below, sequenced in a study of early T cells in non-severe SARS-CoV-2 infection. TCRdb called the 5' RACE reads again in MiXCR, with one record for every CDR3 protein. The sample includes some 26,000 distinct CDR3 sequences, approximately 4.8% of them seen just once. The sample taken for sequencing was whole blood. The receptors originated from an adult who was a healthcare worker with PCR-confirmed SARS-CoV-2 infection or an uninfected control (not recorded which).

This clonotype was counted ten times or more. J is TRBJ2-3 and V is TRBV7-9, with 7 nucleotides matching TRBD1. The germline V gene encodes CDR1 SEHNR and CDR2 FQNEAQ (reference sequence). The V and J ends lost 5 bases and 5 bases, in that order; junction bases with no gene match: 10. CDR3 length: 15 amino acids. CDR3: CASSPPGGVGDTQYF. CDR3 coding DNA: TGTGCCAGCAGCCCCCCAGGGGGTGTCGGAGATACGCAGTATTTT. Based on the CDR3 plus reference TRBV7-9 and TRBJ2-3, the full variable domain is DTGVSQNPRHKITKRGQNVTFRCDPISEHNRLYWYRQTLGQGPEFLTYFQNEAQLEKSRLLSDRFSAERPKGSFSTLEIQRTEQGDSAMYLCASSPPGGVGDTQYFGPGTRLTVL.

This clonotype came up many times. The chain links TRBV18 to TRBJ2-3, with 8 bases aligning to TRBD2. CDR1 is KGHSH and CDR2 is LQKENI in the germline V gene. The CDR3 consists of 15 residues. V trimming: 3 bases; J trimming: 3 bases; junction bases outside the gene matches: 5. This chain's CDR3 is CASSPLAGMTDTQYF. The CDR3 bases are TGTGCCAGCTCACCCTTAGCGGGGATGACAGATACGCAGTATTTT.

By proportion, this clonotype is medium-sized. This chain links TRBV7-9 with TRBJ1-2; TRBD1 aligns across 7 bases. Per the germline V gene, CDR1 is SEHNR and CDR2 is FQNEAQ (reference sequence). V shed 5 bases, J shed 1 base, and the junction held 7 bases outside the gene matches. The CDR3 has 15 amino acids. CDR3 protein: CASSPRTGLNYGYTF. DNA for the CDR3: TGTGCCAGCAGCCCCCGGACAGGTCTTAACTATGGCTACACCTTC.

At least ten counts were recorded for this clonotype. The junction departs from the called germline gene at one end, perhaps through a read error. The chain joins TRBV6-5 to TRBJ1-1; no clear D gene. The CDR3 is 12 amino acids. Germline CDR1 MNHEY, CDR2 SVGAGI. The CDR3 loop is CASSYSSGEVFF. Written as DNA, the CDR3 is TGTGCCAGCAGTTACTCGTCGGGTGAAGTTTTCTTT.

This clonotype was seen repeatedly, ten times or more. The chain has TRBV11-2 and TRBJ2-7, with D perhaps matching TRBD1 (5 bases). Germline V lookup: CDR1 SGHAT, CDR2 FQNNGV. Trimming removed 5 bases at V and 2 bases at J, with 13 bases between. The CDR3 covers 14 residues. For the CDR3, the DNA is TGTGCCAGCAGCACCCCCGACAGAGCCTACGAGCAGTACTTC. Translation: CASSTPDRAYEQYF.

There are many counts of this clonotype. The rearrangement links TRBV10-3 to TRBJ2-3; D not resolved. The germline V and J ends were trimmed by 0 bases and 2 bases, with 9 bases remaining between them. This CDR3 is built from 15 residues. The germline V gene encodes CDR1 ENHRY and CDR2 SYGVKD. The CDR3 bases are TGTGCCATCAGTGAGTCGGGCAGCCTCACAGATACGCAGTATTTT. This translates into CAISESGSLTDTQYF.

This clonotype was recorded many times. This chain uses TRBV6-5 with TRBJ1-5; unclear D gene. Germline CDR1 is MNHEY and CDR2 is SVGAGI. The ends were cut back, 3 bases at V and 6 bases at J, with 12 bases in the middle. This CDR3 region has 14 residues. The CDR3 DNA reads as TGTGCCAGCAGTTATTCCGGGGTAGGTCAGCCCCAGCATTTT. Translating it yields CASSYSGVGQPQHF.

Many counts were recorded for this clonotype. This chain joins TRBV28 and TRBJ1-3; D ambiguous. V lost 3 bases to trimming and J lost 3 bases, with 12 bases between them. Germline-derived CDR1 and CDR2 are MDHEN and SYDVKM. The CDR3 runs 15 residues. Written as DNA, the CDR3 is TGTGCCAGCAGTTTTACAAGACGTAGTGGAAACACCATATATTTT. It yields the protein CASSFTRRSGNTIYF.

Many counts were recorded for this clonotype. The chain has TRBV20-1 and TRBJ2-3, with 9 bases aligning to TRBD1. This CDR3 contains 14 residues. Per the germline V gene, CDR1 is DFQATT and CDR2 is SNEGSKA (reference sequence). The trim removed 5 bases at V and 2 bases at J, leaving 5 bases unmatched. The CDR3 nucleotides read TGCAGTGCTCCGGGACAGGGTAACACAGATACGCAGTATTTT. Translated: CSAPGQGNTDTQYF.

This clonotype was seen many times. The chain carries TRBV19 and TRBJ2-3; D is ambiguous. CDR3 length: 15 residues. CDR1 is LNHDA, CDR2 SQIVND, per germline (reference sequence). Trimming left V 3 bases short and J 1 base short, with 11 bases between. DNA of the CDR3: TGTGCCAGTAGTATCCGCCCCCCCGGCACAGATACGCAGTATTTT. Encoded protein: CASSIRPPGTDTQYF.

This clonotype occurred many times. The rearrangement uses TRBV2 and TRBJ2-7; D might be TRBD2 (6 bases). The CDR3 is 15 residues long. The germline CDR1 and CDR2 sequences are SNHLY and FYNNEI. Trimming left V 7 bases short and J 1 base short, with 17 bases between. CDR3 in DNA: TGTGCCAGCAAAAGGTGGACGGGGGAGTCCTACGAGCAGTACTTC. As protein: CASKRWTGESYEQYF. Combining the CDR3 with reference TRBV2 and TRBJ2-7 gives the whole variable domain EPEVTQTPSHQVTQMGQEVILRCVPISNHLYFYWYRQILGQKVEFLVSFYNNEISEKSEIFDDQFSVERPDGSNFTLKIRSTKLEDSAMYFCASKRWTGESYEQYFGPGTRLTVT.

This clonotype appeared many times. V gene TRBV7-9 combines with J gene TRBJ2-2; no definite D call. V gave up 5 bases and J gave up 6 bases, with 7 bases separating them. Germline assignment: CDR1 SEHNR and CDR2 FQNEAQ (reference sequence). This CDR3 spans 12 amino acids. DNA for the CDR3: TGTGCCAGCAGCCGGTCCTCCGGGGAGCTGTTTTTT. It specifies CASSRSSGELFF.

V usage is TRBV20-1 and J usage is TRBJ1-1; D gene ambiguous. The CDR3 is 12 amino acids. CDR1 DFQATT and CDR2 SNEGSKA come from the germline V gene (reference sequence). Trimming shortened V by 3 bases and J by 1 base, and 6 bases separated the two germline ends. The CDR3 DNA is TGCAGTGCTAGCCCAGGGAACACTGAAGCTTTCTTT. This encodes CSASPGNTEAFF.

There are many counts of this clonotype. This chain uses TRBV6-1 with TRBJ2-2; TRBD2 matches 9 bases. Germline lookup yields CDR1 MNHNS and CDR2 SASEGT. The length of the CDR3 is 16 residues. J gave up 2 bases and V 6 bases, and 7 bases lay outside the gene matches. CDR3 residues: CASRKRGALNTGELFF. The CDR3 region has the DNA TGTGCCAGCAGAAAGCGGGGGGCTCTTAACACCGGGGAGCTGTTTTTT.

This clonotype has a count of ten or more. Here the CDR3 reads CASSARRSGGPTDTQYF. CDR3 DNA sequence: TGTGCCAGCAGTGCCCGGCGGAGCGGGGGGCCTACAGATACGCAGTATTTT. This chain uses TRBV2 with TRBJ2-3; 9 nucleotides line up with TRBD2. The CDR3 consists of 17 residues. V shed 4 bases, J shed 3 bases, and the junction held 11 bases outside the gene matches. Germline lookup yields CDR1 SNHLY and CDR2 FYNNEI.

This clonotype came up many times. The CDR3 nucleotides are TGTGCCAGCAGTGAAGGGCGGAGGGAGACCCAGTACTTC. It is translated as CASSEGRRETQYF. V and J are TRBV6-1 and TRBJ2-5, with D possibly matching TRBD2 (5 bases). The CDR3 has 13 residues. CDR1 and CDR2 (germline): MNHNS, SASEGT. Deletions cut 1 base from V and 5 bases from J, with 8 bases between.

This clonotype was counted at least ten times. The chain is built from TRBV20-1 and TRBJ2-7, with 7 bases that match TRBD2. This CDR3 is 14 amino acids long. The V segment lost 2 bases and the J segment 3 bases; nucleotides outside the gene matches: 7. Per the germline V gene, CDR1 is DFQATT and CDR2 is SNEGSKA (reference sequence). The CDR3 is CSARSGTTDYEQYF. In nucleotides, the CDR3 is TGCAGTGCTAGATCCGGGACTACCGACTACGAGCAGTACTTC.

This clonotype was counted many times. The rearrangement uses TRBV24-1 and TRBJ1-1; TRBD1 is a possible D gene (5 bases). Trimming cost V 4 bases and J 3 bases, with 8 bases left between them. The CDR3 extends over 13 amino acids. Germline CDR1 KGHDR, CDR2 SFDVKD. The CDR3 loop reads CATSDRAHTEAFF. The CDR3, as DNA: TGTGCCACCAGTGACAGGGCCCACACTGAAGCTTTCTTT.

This clonotype was counted many times. The CDR3 DNA sequence: TGTGCCAGCAGCTCGTCCCGGGACACTTACACCGGGGAGCTGTTTTTT. This sequence encodes CASSSSRDTYTGELFF. V gene TRBV7-2 combines with J gene TRBJ2-2; D may be TRBD1 (6 bases). CDR3 length equals 16 residues. With 4 bases removed from V and 3 bases from J, the gap between germline ends came to 15 bases. From germline, CDR1 is SGHTA and CDR2 FQGNSA.

This clonotype occurred many times. The gene calls are TRBV7-2 and TRBJ2-1; 7 bases line up with TRBD2. CDR3 length equals 13 residues. Germline loops: CDR1 SGHTA, CDR2 FQGNSA. V gave up 5 bases and J gave up 5 bases; unmatched junction bases: 3. The CDR3 loop reads CASSPGRDNEQFF. The CDR3 region has the DNA TGTGCCAGCAGCCCAGGGAGGGACAATGAGCAGTTCTTC.

In its sample, this clonotype was seen many times. The V call is TRBV12-3 or TRBV12-4, the J call TRBJ1-6; 7 positions agree with TRBD1. J was trimmed by 1 base and V by 6 bases; bases with no gene match: 9. The CDR3 spans 17 residues. The CDR3 sequence: CASSAGQPFSYNSPLHF. In DNA, the CDR3 is TGTGCCAGCAGCGCGGGACAGCCCTTTTCCTATAATTCACCCCTCCACTTT.

The count of this clonotype is one. This chain uses TRBV27 with TRBJ2-3; D unclear. V gave up 3 bases and J gave up 6 bases, with 13 bases separating them. Germline V gene data show CDR1 as MNHEY and CDR2 as SMNVEV (reference sequence). The CDR3 is 14 amino acids. Written as DNA, the CDR3 is TGTGCCAGCAGTTTTAGACTCCTCGGGGATACGCAGTATTTT. This gives the protein CASSFRLLGDTQYF.

The table lists this clonotype with many counts. The rearrangement uses TRBV27 and TRBJ2-1, with 9 bases aligning to TRBD2. Germline trimming cut 2 bases from V and 2 bases from J; bases unmatched to any gene: 1. CDR3 length: 15 residues. Germline assignment: CDR1 MNHEY and CDR2 SMNVEV (reference sequence). The CDR3 bases are TGTGCCAGCAGTTTAGTAGCGGGGGCCTACAATGAGCAGTTCTTC. This translates into CASSLVAGAYNEQFF.

Ten or more counts support this clonotype. The chain uses TRBV7-6 and TRBJ1-1, with 8 bases identical to TRBD1. The germline V gene has CDR1 SGHVS and CDR2 FNYEAQ. This CDR3 is 12 amino acids long. Germline trimming cut 5 bases from V and 7 bases from J; bases unmatched to any gene: 3. The CDR3 DNA reads TGTGCCAGCAGCCCTACAGGGGGTGAAGCTTTCTTT. It codes for CASSPTGGEAFF.

In its sample, this clonotype was seen a few times. Sequence at one end of the junction differs from germline and may be a read error. This chain links TRBV20-1 with TRBJ2-3; unclear D gene. The CDR3 runs 8 residues. CDR1 and CDR2 (germline): DFQATT, SNEGSKA (reference sequence). The chain's CDR3 is CSAVNGDF. CDR3 nucleotide sequence: TGCAGTGCCGTTAATGGGGATTTT.

This clonotype was recorded at least ten times. This CDR3 is CSVLQGASNEQFF. For the CDR3, the DNA is TGCAGCGTTCTACAGGGGGCGAGCAATGAGCAGTTCTTC. V usage is TRBV29-1 and J usage is TRBJ2-1; 9 bases align to TRBD1. Germline lookup yields CDR1 SQVTM and CDR2 ANQGSEA. This CDR3 has 13 residues. With V trimmed by 5 bases and J by 6 bases, 5 bases remained unmatched.

This clonotype appeared many times. The chain combines TRBV28 with TRBJ2-7, with D tentatively TRBD1 (6 bases). The CDR3 loop spans 13 amino acids. V shed 4 bases and J shed 3 bases, with 10 bases lying between them. Germline loops: CDR1 MDHEN, CDR2 SYDVKM. Here the CDR3 DNA reads TGTGCCAGCAGTTGGGGGCCCTTCTACGAGCAGTACTTC. This codes for CASSWGPFYEQYF.

This chain's CDR3 is CASSPLRTDTQYF. Written as DNA, the CDR3 is TGTGCCAGCAGCCCACTTCGCACAGATACGCAGTATTTT. The gene calls are TRBV7-9 and TRBJ2-3, with no clear D. Germline V lookup: CDR1 SEHNR, CDR2 FQNEAQ (reference sequence). This CDR3 region has 13 residues. Trimming removed 5 bases from V and 1 base from J, with 7 bases in between.

This clonotype has ten or more counts. The chain combines TRBV5-4 with TRBJ2-5, with 8 nucleotides matching TRBD1. CDR1 and CDR2 from the germline V gene are SGHNT and YYREEE (reference sequence). The J segment lost 4 bases and the V segment lost 0 bases, leaving 2 bases of the junction unmatched. This CDR3 region has 14 residues. CDR3 amino acids: CASSLGTGRETQYF. In nucleotides, the CDR3 is TGTGCCAGCAGCTTGGGGACAGGGCGAGAGACCCAGTACTTC.